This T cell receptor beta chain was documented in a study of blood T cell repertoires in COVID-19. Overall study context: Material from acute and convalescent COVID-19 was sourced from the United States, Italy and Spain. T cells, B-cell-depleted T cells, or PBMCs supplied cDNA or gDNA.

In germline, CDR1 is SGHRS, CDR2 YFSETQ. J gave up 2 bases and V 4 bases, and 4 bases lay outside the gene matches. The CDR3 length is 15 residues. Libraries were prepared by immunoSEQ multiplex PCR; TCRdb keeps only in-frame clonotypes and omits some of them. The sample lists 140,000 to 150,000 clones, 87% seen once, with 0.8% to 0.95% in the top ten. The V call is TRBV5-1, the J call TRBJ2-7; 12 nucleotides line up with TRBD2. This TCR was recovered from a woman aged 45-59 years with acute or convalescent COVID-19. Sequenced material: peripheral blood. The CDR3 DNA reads TGCGCCAGCAGCACCCGGACTAGCGGGGCCTACGAGCAGTACTTC. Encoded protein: CASSTRTSGAYEQYF.